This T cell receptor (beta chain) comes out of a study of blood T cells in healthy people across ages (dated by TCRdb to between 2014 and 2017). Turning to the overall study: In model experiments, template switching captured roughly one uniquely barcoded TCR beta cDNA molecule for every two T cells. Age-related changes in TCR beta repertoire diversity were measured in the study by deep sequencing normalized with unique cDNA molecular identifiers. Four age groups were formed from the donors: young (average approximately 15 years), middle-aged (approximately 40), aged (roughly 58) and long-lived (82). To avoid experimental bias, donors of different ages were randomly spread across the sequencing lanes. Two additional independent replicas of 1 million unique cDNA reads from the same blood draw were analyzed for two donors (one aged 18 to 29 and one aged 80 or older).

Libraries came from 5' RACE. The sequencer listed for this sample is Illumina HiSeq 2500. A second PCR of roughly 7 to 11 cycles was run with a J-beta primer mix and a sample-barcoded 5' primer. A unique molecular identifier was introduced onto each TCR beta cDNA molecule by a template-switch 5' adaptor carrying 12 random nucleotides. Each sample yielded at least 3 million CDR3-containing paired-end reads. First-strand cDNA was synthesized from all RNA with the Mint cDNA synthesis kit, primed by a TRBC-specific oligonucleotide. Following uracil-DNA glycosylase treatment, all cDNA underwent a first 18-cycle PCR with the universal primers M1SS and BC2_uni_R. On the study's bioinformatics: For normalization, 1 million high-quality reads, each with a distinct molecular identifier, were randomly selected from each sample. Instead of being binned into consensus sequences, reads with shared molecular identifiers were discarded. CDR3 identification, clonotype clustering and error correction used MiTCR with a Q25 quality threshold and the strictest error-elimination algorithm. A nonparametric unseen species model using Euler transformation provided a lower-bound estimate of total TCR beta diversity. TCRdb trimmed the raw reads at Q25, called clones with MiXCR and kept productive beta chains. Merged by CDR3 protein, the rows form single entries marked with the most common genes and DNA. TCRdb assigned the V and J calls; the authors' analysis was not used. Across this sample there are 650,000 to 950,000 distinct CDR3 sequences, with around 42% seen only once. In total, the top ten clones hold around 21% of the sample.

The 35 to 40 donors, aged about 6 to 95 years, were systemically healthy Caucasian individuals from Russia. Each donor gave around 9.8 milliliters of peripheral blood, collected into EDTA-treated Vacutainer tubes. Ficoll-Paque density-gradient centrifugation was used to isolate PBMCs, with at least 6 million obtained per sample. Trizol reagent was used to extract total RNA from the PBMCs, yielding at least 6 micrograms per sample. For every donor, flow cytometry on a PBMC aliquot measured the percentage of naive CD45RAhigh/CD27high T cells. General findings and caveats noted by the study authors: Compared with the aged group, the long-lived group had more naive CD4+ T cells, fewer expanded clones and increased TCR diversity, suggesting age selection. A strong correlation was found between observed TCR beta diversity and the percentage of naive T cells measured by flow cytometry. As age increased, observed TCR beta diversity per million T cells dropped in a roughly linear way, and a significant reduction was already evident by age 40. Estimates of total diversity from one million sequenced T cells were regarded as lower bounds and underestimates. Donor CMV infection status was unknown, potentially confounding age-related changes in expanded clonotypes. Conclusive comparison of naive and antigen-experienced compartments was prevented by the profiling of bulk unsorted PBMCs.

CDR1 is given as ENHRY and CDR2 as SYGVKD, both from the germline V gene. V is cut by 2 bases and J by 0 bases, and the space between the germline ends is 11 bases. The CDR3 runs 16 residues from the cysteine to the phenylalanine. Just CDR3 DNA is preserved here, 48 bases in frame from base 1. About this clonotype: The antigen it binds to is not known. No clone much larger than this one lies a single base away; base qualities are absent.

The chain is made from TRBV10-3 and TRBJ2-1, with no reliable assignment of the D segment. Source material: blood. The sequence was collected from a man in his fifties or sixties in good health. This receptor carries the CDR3 CAISERALGSYNEQFF. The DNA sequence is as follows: TGTGCCATCAGTGAGAGGGCACTGGGCTCCTACAATGAGCAGTTCTTC.